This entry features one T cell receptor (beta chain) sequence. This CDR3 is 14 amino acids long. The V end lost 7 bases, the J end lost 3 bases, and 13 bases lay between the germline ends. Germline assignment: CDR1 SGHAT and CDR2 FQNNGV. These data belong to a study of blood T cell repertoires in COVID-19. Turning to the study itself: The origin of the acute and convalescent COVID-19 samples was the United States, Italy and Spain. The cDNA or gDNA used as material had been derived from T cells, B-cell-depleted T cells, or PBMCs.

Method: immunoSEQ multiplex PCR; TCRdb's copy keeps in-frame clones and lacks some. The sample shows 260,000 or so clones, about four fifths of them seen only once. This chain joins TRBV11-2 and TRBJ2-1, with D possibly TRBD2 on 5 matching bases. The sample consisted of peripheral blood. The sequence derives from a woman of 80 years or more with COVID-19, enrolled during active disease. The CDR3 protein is CASTVSAGYNEQFF. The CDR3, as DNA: TGTGCCAGCACCGTTAGCGCGGGCTACAATGAGCAGTTCTTC. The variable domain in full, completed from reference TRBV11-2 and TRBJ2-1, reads EAGVAQSPRYKIIEKRQSVAFWCNPISGHATLYWYQQILGQGPKLLIQFQNNGVVDDSQLPKDRFSAERLKGVDSTLKIQPAKLEDSAVYLCASTVSAGYNEQFFGPGTRLTVL.